The rows below give T cell receptor beta chains drawn from one sample of a study of long-term antiretroviral therapy in people with HIV. Clones were read by immunoSEQ multiplex PCR, and TCRdb kept only the in-frame ones, dropping some. The sample carries around 29,000 clones, nearly 95% recorded once. The specimen was unsorted PBMCs, collected 6 to 6.5 years after starting antiretroviral therapy. These receptors all come from a man younger than 45 with HIV. Both conserved end residues are part of each CDR3. Each record gives: J gene, D gene, clone size, V gene, CDR3 DNA, CDR3 protein. A D gene is named only where the DNA matches it firmly. Expanded clones get a size class; other rows say once, few or many, or leave the size out.

TRBJ2-2,TRBD2,NA,TRBV19,TGTGCCAGTAGTAGCCTAGCGGGAGATACCGGGGAGCTGTTTTTT,CASSSLAGDTGELFF
TRBJ2-1,TRBD1,NA,TRBV5-6,TGTGCCAGCAGCTTGAAGGGACAGGGTAGCAATGAGCAGTTCTTC,CASSLKGQGSNEQFF
TRBJ2-1,NA,NA,TRBV7-9,TGTGCCAGCAGCTTAGGAAGCGGACGAACCTACAATGAGCAGTTCTTC,CASSLGSGRTYNEQFF
TRBJ2-7,NA,NA,TRBV10-1,TGCGCCAGCAGTGAGGTCCCCAGGGGCACTTACAGCTCCTACGAGCAGTACTTC,CASSEVPRGTYSSYEQYF
TRBJ1-5,NA,NA,TRBV7-9,TGTGCCAGCAGCTACCACACAGGGTCGGGCAATCAGCCCCAGCATTTT,CASSYHTGSGNQPQHF
TRBJ2-3,NA,NA,TRBV14,TGTGCCAGCAGCCAATTGACAGGTGATACGCAGTATTTT,CASSQLTGDTQYF
TRBJ2-1,TRBD1,NA,TRBV19,TGTGCCAGTAGTGTCACAGGGGTTAGCTACAATGAGCAGTTCTTC,CASSVTGVSYNEQFF
TRBJ2-7,TRBD2,NA,TRBV11-2,TGTGCCAGCAGGCCCACGGGCGGGAGCTCCTACGAGCAGTACTTC,CASRPTGGSSYEQYF
TRBJ1-1,NA,NA,TRBV27,TGTGCCAGCAGTTCCCCAGGGTCTGAAGCTTTCTTT,CASSSPGSEAFF
TRBJ2-5,NA,NA,TRBV5-1,TGCGCCAGCAGCTTGGCACAGTCCGGCGAGACCCAGTACTTC,CASSLAQSGETQYF
TRBJ1-1,NA,NA,TRBV7-9,TGTGCCAGCAGCTTAGGGTACACTGAAGCTTTCTTT,CASSLGYTEAFF
TRBJ2-3,NA,NA,TRBV25-1,TGTGCCAGCAGTCGACCTAGCGTCGGAGATACGCAGTATTTT,CASSRPSVGDTQYF
TRBJ1-1,TRBD1,NA,TRBV5-4,TGTGCCAGCAGCTCAAGGGGGCTAGGGACTGAAGCTTTCTTT,CASSSRGLGTEAFF
TRBJ2-3,TRBD2,NA,TRBV18,TGTGCCAGCTCACCGCGACTAGCGGGGAGCACAGATACGCAGTATTTT,CASSPRLAGSTDTQYF
TRBJ1-4,TRBD1,NA,TRBV7-9,TGTGCCAGCAGCTCAAGGACAGGGCGGCTCGAAAAACTGTTTTTT,CASSSRTGRLEKLFF
TRBJ2-7,TRBD2,NA,TRBV9,TGTGCCAGCAGCGGGGCTAGCGGGAGTCTCCACGAGCAGTACTTC,CASSGASGSLHEQYF
TRBJ1-2,NA,NA,TRBV19,TGTGCCAGTACCGCTTTAGGCCAGGGGTATGGCTACACCTTC,CASTALGQGYGYTF
TRBJ2-3,TRBD2,NA,TRBV2,TGTGCCAGCAGGGGTGGTACTAGCGGGGGACCAACAAGCACAGATACGCAGTATTTT,CASRGGTSGGPTSTDTQYF
TRBJ1-5,NA,NA,TRBV25-1,TGTGCCAGCGGTAAGATATTGGGGACCCAGCCCCTTAATCAGCCCCAGCATTTT,CASGKILGTQPLNQPQHF
TRBJ2-2,NA,NA,TRBV7-3,TGTGCCAGCAGCCCAGACACCGGGGAGCTGTTTTTT,CASSPDTGELFF
TRBJ1-2,TRBD1,NA,TRBV30,TGTGCCTGGAGGAGCGGGACAGGGGAGGGCTACACCTTC,CAWRSGTGEGYTF
TRBJ1-1,NA,NA,TRBV5-6,TGTGCCAGCAGCTTGGCCGTGGGTGAAGCTTTCTTT,CASSLAVGEAFF
TRBJ2-7,NA,NA,TRBV30,TGTGCCTGGAGCCATGGAGGGGACTTATCCTACGAGCAGTACTTC,CAWSHGGDLSYEQYF
TRBJ2-1,NA,NA,TRBV4-1,TGCGCCAGCAGCCAATACAATGAGCAGTTCTTC,CASSQYNEQFF
TRBJ1-6,NA,NA,TRBV6-6,TGTGCCAGCAGTTACGGGGTGGATTCACCCCTCCACTTT,CASSYGVDSPLHF
TRBJ1-2,TRBD1,few,TRBV4-3,TGCGCCAGCAGCCAAGATAGGGACAGGGCAGGCTACACCTTC,CASSQDRDRAGYTF
TRBJ1-6,TRBD1,NA,TRBV7-3,TGTGCCAGCAGCTTAACTCTAGGGGGCAGAAATTCACCCCTCCACTTT,CASSLTLGGRNSPLHF
TRBJ1-3,NA,NA,TRBV6-6,TGTGCCAGTACCAGGGTTCCCCTCTCTGGAAACACCATATATTTT,CASTRVPLSGNTIYF
TRBJ1-1,NA,NA,TRBV7-9,TGTGCCAGCAGCTTGGGGTACACTGAAGCTTTCTTT,CASSLGYTEAFF
TRBJ2-3,TRBD2,NA,TRBV29-1,TGCAGCGTCGTACTCGGACTAGCGGGATGGGGAGATACGCAGTATTTT,CSVVLGLAGWGDTQYF
TRBJ1-2,NA,NA,TRBV30,TGTGCCTGGAGTGACCCGGCTGGCTATGGCTACACCTTC,CAWSDPAGYGYTF
TRBJ2-5,TRBD2,NA,TRBV5-6,TGTGCCAGTTGGGGCGGGGGTCTTCGGGAGACCCAGTACTTC,CASWGGGLRETQYF
TRBJ1-3,NA,few,TRBV4-1,TGCGCCAGCAGCTCCTTGACCACCGAGAACACCATATATTTT,CASSSLTTENTIYF
TRBJ2-2,TRBD2,NA,TRBV7-7,TGTGCTAGCAGCTTAGCTGAAGGACTAGCGGGATCCGGGGAGCTGTTTTTT,CASSLAEGLAGSGELFF
TRBJ2-5,NA,once,TRBV7-9,TGTGCCAGCAGCTTAGGAGGACTGGTCCTAGAGGAGACCCAGTACTTC,CASSLGGLVLEETQYF
TRBJ2-2,NA,NA,TRBV19,TGTGCCAGTAGTCCCCGGGCCGCGAACACCGGGGAGCTGTTTTTT,CASSPRAANTGELFF
TRBJ2-3,NA,NA,TRBV7-9,TGTGCCAGCTCCCCGAGGGGGGATACGCAGTATTTT,CASSPRGDTQYF
TRBJ2-1,TRBD2,NA,TRBV4-1,TGCGCCAGCAGCCTTCCACTAGCGGGGCAACTAAATGAGCAGTTCTTC,CASSLPLAGQLNEQFF
TRBJ2-7,NA,NA,TRBV27,TGTGCCAGCAGTTTTGGGCAGGGTGTCTACGAGCAGTACTTC,CASSFGQGVYEQYF
TRBJ2-5,NA,once,TRBV7-9,TGTGCCAGCAGCTTCGGGGGGCGCCAAGAGACCCAGTACTTC,CASSFGGRQETQYF
TRBJ2-3,NA,NA,TRBV4-1,TGCGCCAGCAGCCAAGTTTCGGGACAACTAGATACGCAGTATTTT,CASSQVSGQLDTQYF
TRBJ2-5,TRBD1,NA,TRBV30,TGTGCCTGGGACAGGGGGTACGTGGAGACCCAGTACTTC,CAWDRGYVETQYF
TRBJ2-2,TRBD1,NA,TRBV7-9,TGTGCCAGCAGCGCCCCCGGGACAGAAAACACCGGGGAGCTGTTTTTT,CASSAPGTENTGELFF
TRBJ2-1,TRBD2,NA,TRBV9,TGTGCCAGCAGCGTTCACCAGCGGGGGGTCTACAATGAGCAGTTCTTC,CASSVHQRGVYNEQFF
TRBJ2-3,TRBD2,NA,TRBV9,TGTGCCAGCAGCGTAGCCCGGGGGGGCCCCGATACGCAGTATTTT,CASSVARGGPDTQYF
TRBJ2-1,TRBD1,NA,TRBV7-6,TGTGCCAGCAGCTTGCAGGGGGCCTACAATGAGCAGTTCTTC,CASSLQGAYNEQFF
TRBJ1-4,TRBD1,NA,TRBV28,TGTGCCAGCACCGTCCCGGGACAGGGGACGGGTGAAAAACTGTTTTTT,CASTVPGQGTGEKLFF
TRBJ2-7,TRBD2,NA,TRBV7-9,TGTGCCAGCAGCGAAATTGGTAGCGGGATAAACGACGAGCAGTACTTC,CASSEIGSGINDEQYF
TRBJ2-1,NA,NA,TRBV27,TGTGCCAGCACCATAGGAGGGAACTCCTACAATGAGCAGTTCTTC,CASTIGGNSYNEQFF
TRBJ1-1,TRBD1,NA,TRBV7-9,TGTGCCAGCAGCTCCGAACCGACAGGGCACACTGAAGCTTTCTTT,CASSSEPTGHTEAFF
TRBJ1-6,NA,NA,TRBV5-1,TGCGCCAGCAGCTTGGTGGACCGGGACGATTCACCCCTCCACTTT,CASSLVDRDDSPLHF
TRBJ2-7,NA,NA,TRBV5-6,TGTGCCAGCAGTCAAGAAACTACCTACTACGAGCAGTACTTC,CASSQETTYYEQYF
TRBJ2-3,NA,NA,TRBV6-4,TGTGCCAGCAGTTTAACGAGCACAGATACGCAGTATTTT,CASSLTSTDTQYF